The source of this T cell receptor (beta chain) is a study of blood T cell repertoires in COVID-19. Study at large: PBMCs, B-cell-depleted T cells, or T cells were the source of the cDNA or gDNA that made up the material.

V shed 0 bases and J 4 bases; nucleotides not matched to a gene: 7. CDR1 is LGHNA, CDR2 YSLEER, per germline. The length of the CDR3 is 16 residues. Original data processing: Using reference gene primer amplification, nucleated cell counts were estimated. Data came from immunoSEQ multiplex PCR; TCRdb stores just in-frame clones and leaves some out. V and J calls plus clone size are reproduced from that table; the DNA served to infer D and trimming. The sample holds around 71,000 clones, more than 80% seen once. The sample comprised peripheral blood. The sequence was obtained from a man older than 75 with acute or convalescent COVID-19. The chain employs TRBV4-3 and TRBJ2-7, with TRBD2 matching over 9 bases. CDR3 sequence reads: CASSQDRGTSRYEQYF. CDR3 coding DNA: TGCGCCAGCAGCCAAGATAGGGGGACTAGCAGATACGAGCAGTACTTC.